These 6 T cell receptor beta chains came from one sample sequenced in a study of T cell changes during pregnancy in multiple sclerosis. Here immunoSEQ multiplex PCR was the method, and the copy in TCRdb shows in-frame clones only, minus some. Of around 60,000 clones in the sample, approximately 93% are singletons; the top ten hold around 1.7%. The starting material was peripheral blood, obtained after pregnancy. The receptors here all came from a female donor with multiple sclerosis, enrolled in a pregnancy study.

This clone was observed a handful of times. This chain links TRBV5-4 with TRBJ1-5; 8 nucleotides match TRBD1. V was pared by 4 bases and J by 6 bases, with 9 bases of the junction left unmatched. The length of the CDR3 is 15 residues. Looked up from germline, CDR1 is SGHNT and CDR2 is YYREEE (reference sequence). This CDR3 is CASSLDREVGQPQHF. In DNA, the CDR3 is TGTGCCAGCAGCCTGGACAGGGAAGTAGGTCAGCCCCAGCATTTT.

The chain employs TRBV30 and TRBJ2-7, with 10 bases lining up with TRBD2. Germline-derived CDR1 and CDR2 are GTSNPN and SVGIG (reference sequence). This CDR3 contains 14 residues. Germline trimming cut 5 bases from V and 5 bases from J; bases unmatched to any gene: 9. CDR3 amino acids: CAWSSGRADDEQYF. As DNA, the CDR3 is TGTGCCTGGTCGAGCGGGAGGGCCGACGACGAGCAGTACTTC.

This clone was counted a single time. This chain joins TRBV28 and TRBJ2-7; possible D gene TRBD2, 6 bases. The germline CDR1 and CDR2 sequences are MDHEN and SYDVKM. Trimming cost V 3 bases and J 2 bases, with 11 bases left between them. The CDR3 spans 14 residues. The CDR3 coding sequence is TGTGCCAGCAGTTTCTACGGGGGAGCCTACGAGCAGTACTTC. It specifies CASSFYGGAYEQYF.

This chain connects TRBV2 to TRBJ2-2; TRBD1 aligns across 7 bases. With V trimmed by 3 bases and J by 4 bases, 5 bases remained unmatched. The CDR3 extends over 15 amino acids. CDR1 SNHLY and CDR2 FYNNEI come from the germline V gene. In DNA form, the CDR3 reads TGTGCCAGCAGTGAGCACAGGGGTCGCACCGGGGAGCTGTTTTTT. Translation: CASSEHRGRTGELFF.

Turning to this clone: Other DNA sequences of this sample code for an identical CDR3. The rearrangement links TRBV6-4 to TRBJ2-1; 11 bases align to TRBD2. V trimming: 0 bases; J trimming: 7 bases; junction bases outside the gene matches: 2. Germline CDR1 reads MRHNA; CDR2 reads SNTAGT. There are 15 residues in the CDR3. The CDR3 DNA follows: TGTGCCAGCAGTGACTCAACTAGCGGGAGTAATGAGCAGTTCTTC. It specifies CASSDSTSGSNEQFF.

This rearrangement joins TRBV4-1 to TRBJ1-2; 12 bases are a match to TRBD1. V lost 4 bases and J lost 2; bases outside the gene matches: 2. The CDR3 runs 15 residues. Germline V gene data show CDR1 as MGHRA and CDR2 as YSYEKL. The CDR3 region is CASSPGQGANYGYTF. The CDR3 DNA follows: TGCGCCAGCAGCCCGGGACAGGGGGCCAACTATGGCTACACCTTC.